This T cell receptor (beta chain) was sequenced during a study of metastatic and nonmetastatic thyroid tumors (TCRdb year 2020). As for the study more broadly: Repertoires were compared across peripheral blood and tumor or nodule tissue samples from malignant and benign thyroid patients.

No patient had received any treatment before thyroid surgery. Patient clinical samples collected from about 2011 to 2019 were retrospectively analysed using T-cell receptor beta sequencing. The paper as a whole reports these results and caveats: TCR beta diversity was reported as significantly higher in malignant tumors than in benign nodules, in both blood and tumor samples.

The method was PCR. The data were produced on an Illumina HiSeq 4000. High-throughput sequencing was used to profile the TCR beta-chain CDR3 region of each patient. Processing in the source paper ran as follows. Drawing on CDR3 differences between clinicopathological groups, the researchers built a classifier meant to tell apart patients with distant-metastatic papillary thyroid cancer. The Shannon index was used to measure repertoire diversity, and the Morisita-Horn index was used to measure how similar tumor and blood repertoires were. The public reads were quality trimmed at Q25 with fastp and then assembled into clones with MiXCR by TCRdb, keeping productive beta chains. TCRdb's processing, not the authors', yielded these V and J calls. This sample holds tens of thousands of clones; roughly 12% were observed only once. Clones ranked in the top ten supply about 10% of the sample. There are 15 amino acids in the CDR3, from cysteine to phenylalanine inclusive. Solely the CDR3 DNA is kept, with 45 bases framed from the first base. Looking up the germline V gene yields CDR1 SGDLS and CDR2 YYNGEE. Trimming removed 0 bases from V and 6 bases from J, leaving 12 bases between the germline ends.

A remark on this clone: Its cognate antigen has yet to be identified. It may be a read error: a sequence one base away is much more abundant.

Source material: blood. This receptor was identified in a male donor with papillary thyroid cancer or a benign thyroid nodule (not recorded which). Some clones in this sample may be carry-over from other donors' samples. The chain is made from TRBV9 and TRBJ2-2; perhaps TRBD1 is the D gene, with 5 bases matching. The CDR3 is CASSVERRVAGELFF. Here is the DNA: TGTGCCAGCAGCGTAGAGCGCAGGGTGGCCGGGGAGCTGTTTTTT.